The 8 T cell receptor beta chains in this list originate from one sample, sequenced in a study of T cell responses to AZD1222 COVID-19 vaccine. Sequenced by immunoSEQ multiplex PCR; TCRdb stores in-frame clones only, minus some. The sample lists 100,000 to 110,000 clones, 70% to 90% seen once, with 4% to 5% in the top ten. The sample consisted of peripheral blood, taken on day 0 of MenACWY control vaccination. These receptor sequences come from an adult in good health.

The rearrangement joins TRBV7-2 to TRBJ1-2; 9 bases fit TRBD1. Germline V gene sequence: CDR1 SGHTA, CDR2 FQGNSA. The CDR3 spans 18 residues. Losses at the gene ends were 2 bases for V and 6 bases for J; bases not matched to a gene: 16. The CDR3 loop is CASSLRWTGAVGENGYTF. In DNA form, the CDR3 reads TGTGCCAGCAGCTTAAGGTGGACAGGGGCTGTAGGCGAGAATGGCTACACCTTC.

The chain couples TRBV6-4 to TRBJ1-6; perhaps TRBD1 as D (5 bases). The V and J ends lost 3 bases and 7 bases respectively, with 7 bases between them. This CDR3 comprises 13 residues. Germline lookup yields CDR1 MRHNA and CDR2 SNTAGT. The chain's CDR3 is CASSEGENSPLHF. In DNA form, the CDR3 reads TGTGCCAGCAGTGAAGGGGAGAATTCACCCCTCCACTTT.

The CDR3 spells CASSLAVVREDTQYF. Here the CDR3 DNA reads TGTGCCAGCAGCTTAGCGGTGGTGAGGGAAGATACGCAGTATTTT. V is TRBV7-2 and J is TRBJ2-3, with D possibly being TRBD2 (5 bases). CDR1 is SGHTA, CDR2 FQGNSA, per germline. The V and J ends lost 0 bases and 5 bases respectively, with 12 bases between them. The CDR3 loop spans 15 amino acids. Full variable domain (missing parts from reference TRBV7-2 and TRBJ2-3): GAGVSQSPSNKVTEKGKDVELRCDPISGHTALYWYRQSLGQGLEFLIYFQGNSAPDKSGLPSDRFSAERTGGSVSTLTIQRTQQEDSAVYLCASSLAVVREDTQYFGPGTRLTVL.

The rearrangement links TRBV12-5 to TRBJ1-1; 11 positions agree with TRBD1. Trimming removed 0 bases from V and 5 bases from J; junction bases left unmatched: 11. From germline, CDR1 is LGHNT and CDR2 FRNRAP. This CDR3 is built from 18 residues. Written as DNA, the CDR3 is TGTGCTAGTGGTTTGGTGGTGTGGGGACAGGGGGAAAGTACTGAAGCTTTCTTT. This translates into CASGLVVWGQGESTEAFF.

This clone was found a few times. The chain links TRBV9 to TRBJ2-7; D may correspond to TRBD1 or TRBD2 (7 bases each). V lost 0 bases to trimming and J lost 6 bases, with 13 bases between them. The CDR3 has 14 residues. CDR1 and CDR2 (germline): SGDLS, YYNGEE. CDR3 loop: CASSVAGGVAEQYF. CDR3 in DNA: TGTGCCAGCAGCGTAGCAGGGGGGGTAGCCGAGCAGTACTTC.

This rearrangement joins TRBV7-8 to TRBJ1-2; possible D gene TRBD1, 6 bases. Germline V gives CDR1 SGHVS, CDR2 FQNEAQ. CDR3 length: 15 residues. Trimming shortened V by 5 bases and J by 5 bases, and 18 bases separated the two germline ends. The DNA for the CDR3 is TGTGCCAGCAGCCTCGGCCGGCAGGGGACTTATGGCTACACCTTC. It codes for CASSLGRQGTYGYTF.

V and J are TRBV10-3 and TRBJ1-2; D unclear. Germline V gene sequence: CDR1 ENHRY, CDR2 SYGVKD. The CDR3 loop spans 14 amino acids. V was cut by 3 bases and J by 4 bases, with 12 bases left in between. In DNA form, the CDR3 reads TGTGCCATCAGTGATCTGACACCCAGCTATGGCTACACCTTC. Its translation is CAISDLTPSYGYTF.

This clone was recorded a few times. The V gene is TRBV19, the J gene TRBJ1-1; no clear D gene. The CDR3 is made up of 13 amino acids. The V gene lost 7 bases and the J gene lost 0 bases, with 9 bases spanning the gap. Germline CDR1 and CDR2: LNHDA and SQIVND (reference sequence). The CDR3 reads CASKEVMNTEAFF. The CDR3 DNA sequence: TGTGCCAGTAAGGAGGTTATGAACACTGAAGCTTTCTTT.